The 21 T cell receptor beta chains given below trace back to one sample, sequenced in a study of cytomegalovirus exposure and HLA in healthy donors. With 60 Vbeta and 13 Jbeta primers, the PCR was carried out. Assay used: immunoSEQ multiplex PCR; TCRdb lists only in-frame clones, some missing. Here the sample spans around 84,000 clones, around 85% being singletons. Material for sequencing was PBMCs. The origin of the receptors is a human donor in good health.

The V call is TRBV19, the J call TRBJ2-2; TRBD1 might be the D (6 bases). Germline V gene lookup returns CDR1 LNHDA and CDR2 SQIVND (reference sequence). CDR3 length: 15 residues. V was cut by 5 bases and J by 3 bases, with 13 bases left in between. The CDR3 DNA is TGTGCCAGTAGTCCCACGGACAGAGACACCGGGGAGCTGTTTTTT. Residues: CASSPTDRDTGELFF.

As regards this clone: This specimen includes other DNA sequences encoding the same CDR3. The V and J genes are TRBV5-1 and TRBJ2-3; D is uncertain. Per germline, CDR1 SGHRS and CDR2 YFSETQ. V lost 0 bases and J 0 bases, leaving 5 bases between the germline ends. The CDR3 contains 14 residues. The CDR3 DNA is TGCGCCAGCAGCTTGGGCGGCAGCACAGATACGCAGTATTTT. Amino acids: CASSLGGSTDTQYF.

The rearrangement joins TRBV27 to TRBJ2-5, with TRBD2 matching over 8 bases. Per germline, CDR1 MNHEY and CDR2 SMNVEV (reference sequence). The V gene end was trimmed by 5 bases and the J gene end by 5 bases; junction bases not matched to a gene: 13. The CDR3 loop spans 16 amino acids. The CDR3 is CASSGNGGAARETQYF. CDR3 bases: TGTGCCAGCAGTGGCAACGGGGGGGCCGCGAGGGAGACCCAGTACTTC.

The chain couples TRBV25-1 to TRBJ1-4; D is unclear. Germline CDR1 and CDR2: MGHDK and SYGVNS. The ends were cut back, 3 bases at V and 0 bases at J, with 5 bases in the middle. The CDR3 consists of 14 residues. CDR3: CASSEEATNEKLFF. CDR3 sequence (DNA): TGTGCCAGCAGTGAGGAGGCAACTAATGAAAAACTGTTTTTT.

This clone was seen more than once but under ten times. The rearrangement links TRBV2 to TRBJ2-1; D is unresolved. Germline V CDR1 and CDR2: SNHLY, FYNNEI. There are 14 residues in the CDR3. V dropped 2 bases and J dropped 5 bases, with 10 bases sitting between them. The CDR3 nucleotides read TGTGCCAGCAGTGAATTCCACTCTAACAATGAGCAGTTCTTC. This gives the protein CASSEFHSNNEQFF.

On this clone: At one end the junction does not follow the germline gene, possibly because of a read error. The chain joins TRBV4-1 to TRBJ2-7; D call uncertain. This CDR3 is built from 13 residues. Germline assignment: CDR1 MGHRA and CDR2 YSYEKL. In nucleotides, the CDR3 is TGCGCCAGCAGCCAAGAGGCGGCCTACGGGCAGTACTTC. Its translation is CASSQEAAYGQYF.

The V gene is TRBV16, the J gene TRBJ2-3; no definite D call. CDR1 is KGHSY, CDR2 FQNENV, per germline. V was shortened by 7 bases and J by 0 bases, with 14 bases between the two germline ends. There are 15 residues in the CDR3. DNA of the CDR3: TGTGCCAGCAACTTCGCAGGTTCTAGCACAGATACGCAGTATTTT. Residues: CASNFAGSSTDTQYF. The full variable domain, its missing parts supplied by reference TRBV16 and TRBJ2-3, is GEEVAQTPKHLVRGEGQKAKLYCAPIKGHSYVFWYQQVLKNEFKFLISFQNENVFDETGMPKERFSAKCLPNSPCSLEIQATKLEDSAVYFCASNFAGSSTDTQYFGPGTRLTVL.

This chain uses TRBV5-1 with TRBJ2-7, with 9 bases aligning to TRBD1. From germline, CDR1 is SGHRS and CDR2 YFSETQ. This CDR3 comprises 15 residues. Trimming at V came to 4 bases and at J to 2 bases, leaving 7 bases not matched to a gene. The CDR3 bases are TGCGCCAGCAGCCGCGGGGGACAGGGTCCCTACGAGCAGTACTTC. As protein: CASSRGGQGPYEQYF.

V usage is TRBV6-1 and J usage is TRBJ1-5; tentative D call: TRBD1 (5 bases). V shed 3 bases and J shed 5 bases, with 17 bases lying between them. CDR1 is MNHNS, CDR2 SASEGT, per germline. The CDR3 loop spans 16 amino acids. The CDR3 region is CASSDRKGIVYQPQHF. The CDR3, as DNA: TGTGCCAGCAGTGATCGGAAGGGGATCGTCTATCAGCCCCAGCATTTT.

V gene TRBV30 combines with J gene TRBJ1-1, with D possibly TRBD1 on 5 matching bases. The CDR3 has 14 residues. The germline gives CDR1 GTSNPN, CDR2 SVGIG (reference sequence). V lost 3 bases, J lost 0 bases, and 11 bases lay in between. DNA for the CDR3: TGTGCCTGGAGGACCTCGGGGGTGAACACTGAAGCTTTCTTT. This encodes CAWRTSGVNTEAFF. Supplemented by reference TRBV30 and TRBJ1-1, the full variable domain reads SQTIHQWPATLVQPVGSPLSLECTVEGTSNPNLYWYRQAAGRGLQLLFYSVGIGQISSEVPQNLSASRPQDRQFILSSKKLLLSDSGFYLCAWRTSGVNTEAFFGQGTRLTVV.

The V and J genes are TRBV27 and TRBJ2-3, with 11 bases that match TRBD2. Germline-derived CDR1 and CDR2 are MNHEY and SMNVEV (reference sequence). Trimming took 7 bases from V and 5 from J; bases not matched to a gene: 8. The CDR3 sequence is 15 residues long. The CDR3 nucleotides are TGTGCCAGCACCATTAGCGGGGGGGCTATAGATACGCAGTATTTT. Protein sequence: CASTISGGAIDTQYF.

The CDR3 coding sequence is TGTGCCAGCAGTGAAGGGACCCTTTCAGCGGGGTACGAGCAGTACTTC. It specifies CASSEGTLSAGYEQYF. The V and J genes are TRBV2 and TRBJ2-7; 7 positions match TRBD2. Germline values: CDR1 SNHLY, CDR2 FYNNEI. The CDR3 consists of 16 residues. V lost 1 base, J lost 4 bases, and 10 bases stayed unmatched.

J is TRBJ1-4 and V is TRBV25-1; D remains ambiguous. The V end lost 0 bases, the J end lost 1 base, and 12 bases lay between the germline ends. The CDR3 is made up of 17 amino acids. The germline V gene encodes CDR1 MGHDK and CDR2 SYGVNS. CDR3 region: CASSEYRVSQTNEKLFF. The CDR3 region has the DNA TGTGCCAGCAGTGAATACCGGGTCTCCCAAACTAATGAAAAACTGTTTTTT.

The chain links TRBV6-5 to TRBJ1-4; TRBD1 matches at 11 bases. The CDR3 runs to 15 residues. With V trimmed by 3 bases and J by 7 bases, 4 bases remained unmatched. The germline V gene has CDR1 MNHEY and CDR2 SVGAGI. CDR3 protein: CASSYGQGAVEKLFF. The CDR3 DNA reads as TGTGCCAGCAGTTATGGACAGGGGGCGGTTGAAAAACTGTTTTTT.

The chain recombines TRBV9 with TRBJ2-2; 9 bases are shared with TRBD1. There are 16 residues in the CDR3. The trim removed 3 bases at V and 4 bases at J, leaving 7 bases unmatched. CDR1 is SGDLS and CDR2 is YYNGEE in the germline V gene. The CDR3 loop reads CASSGRQGVSTGELFF. In DNA form, the CDR3 reads TGTGCCAGCAGCGGACGACAGGGGGTGAGCACCGGGGAGCTGTTTTTT.

This chain connects TRBV6-1 to TRBJ1-5, with TRBD1 matching 7 bases. There are 14 residues in the CDR3. Germline V gene sequence: CDR1 MNHNS, CDR2 SASEGT. V lost 6 bases and J lost 6; bases outside the gene matches: 8. This chain's CDR3 is CASSVTGWSQPQHF. For the CDR3, the DNA is TGTGCCAGCAGCGTGACAGGGTGGAGTCAGCCCCAGCATTTT.

The gene calls are TRBV6-1 and TRBJ1-4; perhaps TRBD1 as D (5 bases). The ends were cut back, 1 base at V and 6 bases at J, with 9 bases in the middle. Germline V lookup: CDR1 MNHNS, CDR2 SASEGT. The CDR3 extends over 14 amino acids. CDR3 in amino acids: CASSEGQPDEKLFF. CDR3 sequence (DNA): TGTGCCAGCAGTGAAGGACAGCCGGATGAAAAACTGTTTTTT.

The rearrangement uses TRBV6-1 and TRBJ1-1, with 7 bases identical to TRBD1. The V and J ends lost 4 bases and 5 bases, in that order; junction bases with no gene match: 7. The germline CDR1 and CDR2 sequences are MNHNS and SASEGT. The CDR3 runs 14 residues. CDR3 loop: CASSVHRGGTEAFF. CDR3 coding DNA: TGTGCCAGCAGTGTCCACAGGGGAGGAACTGAAGCTTTCTTT.

The chain recombines TRBV5-1 with TRBJ1-1, with D perhaps matching TRBD1 (6 bases). This CDR3 comprises 14 residues. V was trimmed by 4 bases and J by 5 bases, leaving 15 bases between them. Germline V gene lookup returns CDR1 SGHRS and CDR2 YFSETQ. The CDR3 nucleotides are TGCGCCAGCAGCCCGAGAGCGCAGGGGACTGAAGCTTTCTTT. Translating it yields CASSPRAQGTEAFF.

The J gene is TRBJ2-2, the V gene TRBV13; perhaps TRBD2 as D (5 bases). Germline V gene sequence: CDR1 PRHDT, CDR2 FYEKMQ (reference sequence). Trimming cost V 0 bases and J 2 bases, with 7 bases left between them. The CDR3 runs 15 residues. In DNA form, the CDR3 reads TGTGCCAGCAGCTTAGGGACTACCAACACCGGGGAGCTGTTTTTT. Protein product: CASSLGTTNTGELFF.

The chain couples TRBV19 to TRBJ2-1, with D possibly being TRBD1 (7 bases). Trimming removed 3 bases from V and 8 bases from J, with 17 bases in between. The germline CDR1 and CDR2 sequences are LNHDA and SQIVND (reference sequence). The CDR3 has 15 amino acids. The CDR3: CASSMGGQVPYEQFF. DNA of the CDR3: TGTGCCAGTAGTATGGGAGGACAGGTCCCCTATGAGCAGTTCTTC.